A selection of T cell receptor beta chains follows, all from one sample in a study of blood T cell repertoires in COVID-19. Sequenced by immunoSEQ multiplex PCR; TCRdb stores in-frame clones only, minus some. Counted here are 200,000 to 250,000 clones, approximately 85% occurring once; the ten biggest clones make up approximately 8.6%. The material sequenced was PBMCs or T cells enriched from blood (not recorded which). The receptors were sampled from a woman between 45 and 65 years old with acute COVID-19. The CDR3 runs from the conserved cysteine through the conserved F or W. D genes are given only for firm matches. Expanded clones are given a class, and other clones once, few, many or no size at all.

cdr3_length: 14
clone_size: once
j_call: TRBJ2-5
d_call: TRBD2
v_call: TRBV7-9
cdr3_nt: TGTGCCAGCAGCTTAGCGGGAGGGGTAGAGACCCAGTACTTC
cdr3_aa: CASSLAGGVETQYF

cdr3_length: 13
clone_size: many
j_call: TRBJ1-1
d_call: -
v_call: TRBV19
cdr3_nt: TGTGCCAGTAGTCCTCGACAGAACACTGAAGCTTTCTTT
cdr3_aa: CASSPRQNTEAFF

cdr3_length: 15
clone_size: -
j_call: TRBJ2-1
d_call: TRBD1
v_call: TRBV30
cdr3_nt: TGTGCCTGGAGTTGGGGGACAGCACCCTACAATGAGCAGTTCTTC
cdr3_aa: CAWSWGTAPYNEQFF

cdr3_length: 14
clone_size: -
j_call: TRBJ1-2
d_call: TRBD1
v_call: TRBV7-2
cdr3_nt: TGTGCCAGCAGCCCCCAGCGACAGGGATATGGCTACACCTTC
cdr3_aa: CASSPQRQGYGYTF

cdr3_length: 14
clone_size: -
j_call: TRBJ2-3
d_call: -
v_call: TRBV5-1
cdr3_nt: TGCGCCAGCAGCTTGGCAGGGCCCACAGATACGCAGTATTTT
cdr3_aa: CASSLAGPTDTQYF

cdr3_length: 15
clone_size: -
j_call: TRBJ2-5
d_call: -
v_call: TRBV19
cdr3_nt: TGTGCCAGTAGTATAGTGGCGGGCGTTCAAGAGACCCAGTACTTC
cdr3_aa: CASSIVAGVQETQYF

cdr3_length: 18
clone_size: -
j_call: TRBJ2-5
d_call: TRBD2
v_call: TRBV14
cdr3_nt: TGTGCCAGCAGCACCCAAATCCCTGGCGGGGGGCGCCAAGAGACCCAGTACTTC
cdr3_aa: CASSTQIPGGGRQETQYF

cdr3_length: 13
clone_size: few
j_call: TRBJ1-1
d_call: -
v_call: TRBV30
cdr3_nt: TGTGCCTGGAGGGGGCCCGTAGTAACTGAAGCTTTCTTT
cdr3_aa: CAWRGPVVTEAFF

cdr3_length: 14
clone_size: -
j_call: TRBJ2-1
d_call: -
v_call: TRBV2
cdr3_nt: TGTGCCAGCAGTGAAAACCCTGGGACTTATGAGCAGTTCTTC
cdr3_aa: CASSENPGTYEQFF

cdr3_length: 12
clone_size: -
j_call: TRBJ2-7
d_call: TRBD1
v_call: TRBV30
cdr3_nt: TGTGCCTGGAGACAGGGGAAGCACGAGCAGTACTTC
cdr3_aa: CAWRQGKHEQYF